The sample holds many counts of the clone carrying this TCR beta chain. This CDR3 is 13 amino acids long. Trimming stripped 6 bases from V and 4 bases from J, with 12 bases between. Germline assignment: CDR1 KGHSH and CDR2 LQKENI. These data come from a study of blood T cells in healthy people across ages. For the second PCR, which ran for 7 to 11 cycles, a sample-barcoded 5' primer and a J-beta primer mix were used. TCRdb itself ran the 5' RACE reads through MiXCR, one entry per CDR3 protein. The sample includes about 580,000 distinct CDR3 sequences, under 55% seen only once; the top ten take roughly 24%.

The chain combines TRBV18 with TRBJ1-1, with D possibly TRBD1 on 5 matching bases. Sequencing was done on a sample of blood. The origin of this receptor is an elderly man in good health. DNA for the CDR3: TGTGCCAGCTCTCCGGGGCAGAGCACTGAAGCTTTCTTT. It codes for CASSPGQSTEAFF.